The source of this T cell receptor (beta chain) is a study of human T cells and chemical hapten exposure. Study background: Each patient's scalp received weekly diphenylcyclopropenone throughout the roughly 24-week study. Study results and caveats: DPC sensitization did not alter TCRs above 1 in 1000 frequency.

On this clonotype: The antigen is unknown. A read error may produce the germline difference seen at one junction end.

The time point is: patch test 1, 2 weeks after DPC sensitization. Treatment given: therapeutic diphenylcyclopropenone sensitization with weekly scalp DPC. The CDR3 has 11 residues. CDR1 is MDHEN, CDR2 SYDVKM, per germline. The library tagged individual cDNA molecules with unique molecular identifiers. TCRdb re-analysed the RACE reads in MiXCR, keeping a single row per CDR3 protein. The sample lists 75,000 to 90,000 distinct CDR3 sequences, about 11% occurring once. The gene calls are TRBV28 and TRBJ2-1; D is possibly TRBD2 (5 bases). Sequencing was performed on whole blood, taken in connection with sensitization to the hapten diphenylcyclopropenone (DPC). This receptor was obtained from a woman aged 60 to 75 with alopecia areata. Some clones in this sample may be carry-over from other donors' samples. The CDR3 region is CATLSMGSGNF. Written as DNA, the CDR3 is TGTGCCACCTTGAGTATGGGTTCGGGGAACTTC. Variable domain in full (rest from reference TRBV28 and TRBJ2-1): DVKVTQSSRYLVKRTGEKVFLECVQDMDHENMFWYRQDPGLGLRLIYFSYDVKMKEKGDIPEGYSVSREKKERFSLILESASTNQTSMYLCATLSMGSGNFGPGTRLTVL.